Below, one T cell receptor (beta chain) is given with its context. Germline assignment: CDR1 MDHEN and CDR2 SYDVKM. This CDR3 is 16 amino acids long. With V trimmed by 5 bases and J by 2 bases, 7 bases remained unmatched. The data belong to a study of blood T cell repertoires in COVID-19. Method: immunoSEQ multiplex PCR; TCRdb's copy keeps in-frame clones and lacks some. The data hold about 300,000 clones, with 84% observed a single time. This chain connects TRBV28 to TRBJ2-7, with TRBD2 matching 12 bases. This receptor was taken from a human donor with COVID-19, enrolled during active disease. The donor label of this sample is uncertain. The source material was peripheral blood. CDR3 DNA sequence: TGTGCCAGCAGTACCCAAACTAGCGGGAGGACCTACGAGCAGTACTTC. Protein sequence: CASSTQTSGRTYEQYF.